This note documents a single T cell receptor beta chain sequence. What antigen it recognizes has not been identified. This may come from a read error, since a much larger clone is one base off. The sample belongs to a study of Graves' ophthalmopathy and Graves' hyperthyroidism (dated by TCRdb to 2016 to 2018). In terms of the full investigation: A patient counted as having stable hyperthyroidism if there was no progression to ophthalmopathy within 18 months of follow-up. To tell Graves' ophthalmopathy apart from Graves' hyperthyroidism, and to predict which patients would progress to ophthalmopathy, the study relied on TCR beta repertoire signatures. In total, 135 blood samples were TCR-sequenced: some 40 ophthalmopathy, around 75 hyperthyroidism and some 17 hyperthyroidism-to-ophthalmopathy patients. To explore V-J signatures distinguishing ophthalmopathy from hyperthyroidism, a discovery set of around 97 patients (43 ophthalmopathy, 55 to 60 stable hyperthyroidism) was enrolled. An independent validation cohort comprised roughly 20 hyperthyroidism patients and 15 to 17 patients who later progressed from hyperthyroidism to ophthalmopathy. In five or six hyperthyroidism patients, T-cell repertoires of thyroid tissue and blood were compared. Following sample collection, hyperthyroidism patients were given methimazole at a starting dose of 30 mg daily, and ophthalmopathy patients were given high-dose intravenous methylprednisolone. The full study reports these points: In validation, the model predicted ophthalmopathy progression with 70.59% sensitivity and about 77% specificity; about a dozen predicted patients were CT-confirmed with GO in a median of roughly 6.8 months. No statistical method was used to predetermine the sample size, and group allocation was not hidden from the investigators. Ophthalmopathy was separated from stable hyperthyroidism by the 13-signature model with just under 90% sensitivity and around 81% specificity in cross-validation and with 80%/75% in the test set. Most expanded thyroid clonotypes with a frequency above 0.001 also appeared in blood, which suggests that blood repertoires may reflect the immune response in the thyroid.

For repertoire sequencing, TCR beta CDR3 regions were amplified from RNA transcripts. The first round was an RT-PCR using HTBI primers with the Qiagen OneStep RT-PCR kit, and this first round was followed by a second-round multiplex PCR, then size selection and purification. Libraries were sequenced on an Illumina HiSeq2000 using paired-end 100 bp reads. The original methods were these. SOAPnuke was used for read processing, and reads with adapters, uncalled bases, a mean Phred below 15, or no exact constant-primer or identifier match were discarded. COPE v1.2.5 was used to merge the high-quality paired reads. Each unique nucleotide sequence was defined as a clonotype, and clonotypes were aligned to IMGT TRB V, D and J references with MiTCR v1.1. The analysis was limited to V-J combinations with a frequency above 0.0001, which together covered 99.2% of repertoires. A TCR clonal expansion and chaos score per V-J combination was defined as the ratio of F50 clonal expansion to chaos observed in the TCRdist matrix. Features were reduced by Welch's t-statistics and random forest to about a dozen V-J combinations, which fed a naive Bayes classifier. The similarity between thyroid and blood repertoires was quantified using the Morisita-Horn index. TCRdb trimmed public reads at Q25 via fastp, called clones via MiXCR and kept in-frame beta chains. Identical CDR3 proteins give one entry, which carries the most common genes and DNA. TCRdb, not the original authors, processed these V and J calls. The sample has over a million distinct CDR3 sequences on record, about 35% of them singletons. Of the sample, 11% is held by the ten largest clones.

CDR1 and CDR2, per the germline V gene (reference sequence), are SEHNR and FQNEAQ. From the cysteine up to the phenylalanine, the CDR3 has a length of 15 residues. The kept DNA is CDR3 alone, 45 bases in frame from the first base. Hyperthyroidism patients were newly diagnosed, with disease duration under 2 months, and aged 18 to 65 years. Anyone with other autoimmune diseases, uncontrolled infections, pregnancy or lactation was excluded from the study. Diagnosis was based on clinical symptoms, serum thyroxine, TRAb, thyroid ultrasound and orbital computed tomography. Trizol reagent was used to extract the total RNA, and its quality was then checked on an Agilent 2100 Bioanalyzer.

The sample was peripheral blood or thyroid tissue (not recorded which). This TCR came from an adult man with Graves' hyperthyroidism. The V and J genes are TRBV7-9 and TRBJ1-3; 8 bases in between match TRBD1. For the CDR3, the sequence is CASSWDRRSGNTRYF. The nucleotides are TGTGCCAGCAGCTGGGACAGGCGATCCGGAAACACCAGATATTTT.